The 22 T cell receptor beta chains listed next were all sequenced from one sample in a study of beta chain features in type 1 diabetes. Their antigens remain unidentified. Study results and caveats: In all four CD4+ subsets, TCRB CDR3 length was significantly, moderately reduced in type 1 diabetes.

All of the isolated RNA was reverse transcribed, so expressed TCRB transcripts were sequenced. Profiled with immunoSEQ multiplex PCR; TCRdb holds only in-frame clones, not every one. The sample yields about 740,000 clones, roughly 13% seen once. The sequencing input was naive CD4+ T cells from blood. The receptors derive from a man between 18 and 29 years old with type 1 diabetes.

CDR3 residues: CASSLSGGGNQPQHF. In DNA form, the CDR3 reads TGTGCCAGCAGCTTATCAGGGGGTGGCAATCAGCCCCAGCATTTT. The chain employs TRBV7-9 and TRBJ1-5; 7 bases match TRBD1. CDR3 length: 15 residues. V dropped 2 bases and J dropped 2; count of bases not matched to a gene: 3. Germline V gives CDR1 SEHNR, CDR2 FQNEAQ (reference sequence). The full variable domain, with the rest looked up from reference TRBV7-9 and TRBJ1-5, is DTGVSQNPRHKITKRGQNVTFRCDPISEHNRLYWYRQTLGQGPEFLTYFQNEAQLEKSRLLSDRFSAERPKGSFSTLEIQRTEQGDSAMYLCASSLSGGGNQPQHFGDGTRLSIL.

The rearrangement uses TRBV30 and TRBJ2-5, with no clear D. V was trimmed by 0 bases and J by 7 bases, leaving 15 bases between them. The CDR3 sequence is 14 residues long. Germline CDR1 GTSNPN, CDR2 SVGIG (reference sequence). CDR3 amino acids: CAWSVSLIKGTQYF. CDR3 sequence (DNA): TGTGCCTGGAGTGTTTCCCTCATCAAGGGGACCCAGTACTTC.

To note about this clone: The sample holds other DNA sequences that translate to the same CDR3. The chain employs TRBV10-3 and TRBJ2-3; D gene uncertain. From germline, CDR1 is ENHRY and CDR2 SYGVKD. Trimming pared 0 bases from V and 3 bases from J, leaving 7 bases between. This CDR3 has 14 amino acids. The DNA for the CDR3 is TGTGCCATCAGTGAGTCTGTGGGAACAGATACGCAGTATTTT. It translates to CAISESVGTDTQYF.

This clone was detected only a few times. The rearrangement uses TRBV10-2 and TRBJ2-5; 8 positions match TRBD2. This CDR3 region has 13 residues. The V gene end was trimmed by 1 base and the J gene end by 7 bases; junction bases not matched to a gene: 2. Germline V gives CDR1 WSHSY, CDR2 SAAADI. The CDR3 region is CASSELSGGTQYF. For the CDR3, the DNA is TGCGCCAGCAGTGAGTTAAGCGGGGGGACCCAGTACTTC.

Details on this clone: The same CDR3 arises from other DNA sequences in this sample as well. V and J are TRBV19 and TRBJ2-1; D might be TRBD1 or TRBD2, each matching 5 bases. Between the trimmed V and J ends, which lost 3 bases and 1 base, there was a span of 7 bases. The V gene's germline CDR1 is LNHDA and CDR2 SQIVND (reference sequence). There are 14 residues in the CDR3. The CDR3 DNA reads TGTGCCAGTAGTATTGGGGGTTCCTACAATGAGCAGTTCTTC. This codes for CASSIGGSYNEQFF.

V is TRBV21-1 and J is TRBJ2-5; TRBD2 is the table's D call and was not checked against the DNA. TRBV21-1 is classified as a pseudogene. CDR3 length: 15 residues. The CDR3 reads CASSTLAEGVETQYF. The CDR3 DNA is TGTGCCAGCAGCACCTTAGCGGAAGGTGTGGAGACCCAGTACTTC.

V gene TRBV25-1 combines with J gene TRBJ2-1; D is possibly TRBD2 (5 bases). The CDR3 extends over 16 amino acids. Germline V gives CDR1 MGHDK, CDR2 SYGVNS. V lost 3 bases and J 0 bases, leaving 12 bases between the germline ends. Here the CDR3 reads CASSDSLANSYNEQFF. CDR3 in DNA: TGTGCCAGCAGTGATTCTCTAGCCAACTCCTACAATGAGCAGTTCTTC.

The chain is built from TRBV7-8 and TRBJ2-7; D tentatively fits TRBD1 or TRBD2 (6 bases each). Germline assignment: CDR1 SGHVS and CDR2 FQNEAQ. This CDR3 spans 15 amino acids. V lost 5 bases, J lost 2 bases, and 16 bases lay in between. The CDR3 DNA sequence: TGTGCCAGCAGCGCCAACAGGGAGGATACCTACGAGCAGTACTTC. This translates into CASSANREDTYEQYF.

V usage is TRBV10-3 and J usage is TRBJ2-7; D is unresolved. V lost 0 bases and J lost 3, with 6 bases in between. The V gene's germline CDR1 is ENHRY and CDR2 SYGVKD. The CDR3 covers 13 residues. CDR3 sequence reads: CAISESAFYEQYF. In nucleotides, the CDR3 is TGTGCCATCAGTGAGTCGGCCTTCTACGAGCAGTACTTC.

The sample holds a few counts of this clone. The V call is TRBV6-5, the J call TRBJ2-1, with 7 bases aligning to TRBD2. The CDR3 runs 12 residues. CDR1 and CDR2 from the germline V gene are MNHEY and SVGAGI. The ends lost 6 bases at V and 12 bases at J; junction bases unmatched: 8. The DNA for the CDR3 is TGTGCCAGCAGCTATCAGGGCGGGGGGCAGTTCTTC. This gives the protein CASSYQGGGQFF.

This clone has just a few counts. The J gene is TRBJ2-7, the V gene TRBV30, with D perhaps given as TRBD1 or TRBD2 (6 bases each). V was pared by 1 base and J by 2 bases, with 21 bases between. The CDR3 consists of 17 residues. CDR1 is GTSNPN, CDR2 SVGIG, per germline (reference sequence). CDR3 sequence (DNA): TGTGCCTGGAGTGGGGGGGCCCCCCCCAATAGGGCCTACGAGCAGTACTTC. Translating gives CAWSGGAPPNRAYEQYF.

This chain uses TRBV9 with TRBJ1-1; D ambiguous. Germline V gene data show CDR1 as SGDLS and CDR2 as YYNGEE. This CDR3 has 15 amino acids. The V end was cut by 2 bases, the J end by 1 base, with 12 bases between. The chain's CDR3 is CASSVLLGKNTEAFF. CDR3 nucleotides: TGTGCCAGCAGCGTCCTACTGGGGAAGAACACTGAAGCTTTCTTT.

The chain uses TRBV4-2 and TRBJ2-4; 14 nucleotides line up with TRBD2. This CDR3 region has 19 residues. From germline, CDR1 is LGHNA and CDR2 YNFKEQ. With 2 bases clipped from V and 0 bases from J, the junction kept 6 bases outside the gene matches. The CDR3 bases are TGTGCCAGCAGCCAAAGGGGACTAGCGGGGGACATAGCCAAAAACATTCAGTACTTC. Translated, it gives CASSQRGLAGDIAKNIQYF.

Concerning this clone itself: The sample holds other DNA sequences that translate to the same CDR3. V gene TRBV6-5 combines with J gene TRBJ1-6, with D unclear. Germline CDR1 is MNHEY and CDR2 is SVGAGI. Trimming shortened V by 0 bases and J by 10 bases, and 4 bases separated the two germline ends. The CDR3 sequence is 12 residues long. In DNA form, the CDR3 reads TGTGCCAGCAGTTACTCGGACTCACCCCTCCACTTT. Translation gives CASSYSDSPLHF.

The CDR3 region is CASSFWDRTYNEQFF. CDR3 DNA: TGTGCCAGCAGTTTCTGGGACAGGACCTACAATGAGCAGTTCTTC. The J gene is TRBJ2-1, the V gene TRBV27; TRBD1 aligns across 8 bases. This CDR3 region has 15 residues. The V segment lost 3 bases and the J segment 2 bases; nucleotides outside the gene matches: 3. Germline values: CDR1 MNHEY, CDR2 SMNVEV (reference sequence).

This rearrangement joins TRBV29-1 to TRBJ2-5, with D perhaps given as TRBD1 or TRBD2 (5 bases each). The V end was cut by 8 bases, the J end by 2 bases, with 21 bases between. The CDR3 consists of 15 residues. The germline CDR1 and CDR2 sequences are SQVTM and ANQGSEA. CDR3 residues: CSLGRDGSSQETQYF. For the CDR3, the DNA is TGCAGCCTTGGACGGGACGGAAGTTCTCAAGAGACCCAGTACTTC.

This clone has only a few counts. The same CDR3 is also encoded by other DNA sequences in this sample. V is TRBV6-5 and J is TRBJ2-5; TRBD1 agrees at 12 bases. Germline V CDR1 and CDR2: MNHEY, SVGAGI. Trimming cost V 0 bases and J 5 bases; bases outside gene matches: 4. The CDR3 is 16 residues long. The CDR3 here is CASSYSGTGGRETQYF. CDR3 bases: TGTGCCAGCAGTTACTCTGGGACAGGGGGCCGGGAGACCCAGTACTTC.

This clone was counted between two and nine times. This chain joins TRBV4-1 and TRBJ1-4; the D is unclear. The CDR3 has 14 residues. Germline V gives CDR1 MGHRA, CDR2 YSYEKL. The ends were cut back, 0 bases at V and 4 bases at J, with 6 bases in the middle. CDR3 sequence: CASSQEQDNEKLFF. In nucleotides, the CDR3 is TGCGCCAGCAGCCAAGAACAAGATAATGAAAAACTGTTTTTT.

This clone was found a few times. V and J are TRBV19 and TRBJ1-2; no definite D call. Looked up from germline, CDR1 is LNHDA and CDR2 is SQIVND (reference sequence). V was pared by 5 bases and J by 6 bases, with 10 bases between. The CDR3 loop spans 12 amino acids. CDR3: CASSPVGNGYTF. Here the CDR3 DNA reads TGTGCCAGTAGTCCTGTGGGGAATGGCTACACCTTC.

This clone was counted a few times. The chain combines TRBV2 with TRBJ2-7; 10 nucleotides line up with TRBD1. The CDR3 totals 16 residues. Trimming removed 6 bases from V and 2 bases from J; junction bases left unmatched: 10. In germline, CDR1 is SNHLY, CDR2 FYNNEI. Here the CDR3 DNA reads TGTGCCAGCAGCCCTCCTTTGGGACAGGGGCCCTACGAGCAGTACTTC. Its protein is CASSPPLGQGPYEQYF.

This rearrangement joins TRBV7-9 to TRBJ2-3; possible D gene TRBD2, 6 bases. Germline V gives CDR1 SEHNR, CDR2 FQNEAQ (reference sequence). Trimming shortened V by 2 bases and J by 2 bases, and 11 bases separated the two germline ends. The length of the CDR3 is 15 residues. The CDR3 loop reads CASSLRGDFTDTQYF. For the CDR3, the DNA is TGTGCCAGCAGCTTAAGAGGGGACTTCACAGATACGCAGTATTTT.

This clone showed up just a few times. The rearrangement joins TRBV13 to TRBJ2-2; D gene uncertain. Germline values: CDR1 PRHDT, CDR2 FYEKMQ (reference sequence). This CDR3 is built from 14 residues. The V end was cut by 10 bases, the J end by 6 bases, with 18 bases between. The DNA for the CDR3 is TGTGCCACCAGAAAAGGGTTGTCAGCCGGGGAGCTGTTTTTT. It specifies CATRKGLSAGELFF.